This paragraph reports one T cell receptor beta chain. The PCR ran on 60 Vbeta and 13 Jbeta primers. Method: immunoSEQ multiplex PCR; TCRdb's copy keeps in-frame clones and lacks some. Altogether under 200,000 clones are present, approximately 70% being singletons, with the ten largest covering 1.5% to 2%. The data derive from a study of cytomegalovirus exposure and HLA in healthy donors. The V and J ends lost 6 bases and 4 bases, in that order; junction bases with no gene match: 8. This CDR3 comprises 14 residues. Germline V gene lookup returns CDR1 MGHRA and CDR2 YSYEKL. Sequences were obtained from PBMCs. The TCR sequence derives from a woman aged 30 to 39 in good health and CMV-seronegative. V usage is TRBV4-1 and J usage is TRBJ1-2; TRBD1 matches 7 bases. The CDR3 here is CASRIRDSSYGYTF. The CDR3 nucleotides are TGCGCCAGCAGGATCCGGGACAGCAGCTATGGCTACACCTTC.